This passage covers 22 T cell receptor beta chains from one sample sequenced in a study of cytomegalovirus exposure and HLA in healthy donors. A multiplex PCR was run with 60 Vbeta primers and 13 Jbeta primers. Clones were sequenced by immunoSEQ multiplex PCR, and TCRdb holds only the in-frame ones, with some missing. In the table there are roughly 150,000 clones, 75% to 80% of which are singletons. Sequenced sample: PBMCs. Receptors originate from a male donor in good health and CMV-seronegative.

The chain carries TRBV5-1 and TRBJ1-6; 7 bases line up with TRBD1. CDR1 and CDR2 (germline): SGHRS, YFSETQ. Trimming removed 0 bases from V and 8 bases from J; junction bases left unmatched: 5. The CDR3 sequence is 15 residues long. Written as DNA, the CDR3 is TGCGCCAGCAGCTTGGATTCGGGACAGCATTCACCCCTCCACTTT. Protein: CASSLDSGQHSPLHF.

This clone was observed a few times. V usage is TRBV10-1 and J usage is TRBJ1-1; no firm D call. This CDR3 has 14 amino acids. CDR1 is WNHNN and CDR2 is SYGVQD in the germline V gene (reference sequence). Trimming cost V 10 bases and J 4 bases, with 19 bases left between them. In DNA form, the CDR3 reads TGCGCCATTTCAGGAGGCAGCTGCGGCACTGAAGCTTTCTTT. This sequence encodes CAISGGSCGTEAFF.

CDR3 region: CASSKQTGSGANVLTF. As DNA, the CDR3 is TGTGCCAGCAGCAAGCAGACAGGGTCGGGGGCCAACGTCCTGACTTTC. This sequence joins TRBV27 and TRBJ2-6, with 7 bases that match TRBD1. V was pared by 6 bases and J by 4 bases, with 9 bases of the junction left unmatched. CDR3 length: 16 amino acids. Looked up from germline, CDR1 is MNHEY and CDR2 is SMNVEV (reference sequence).

This clone was seen a few times. The chain combines TRBV5-4 with TRBJ2-5, with 7 bases fitting TRBD2. With 0 bases clipped from V and 4 bases from J, the junction kept 6 bases outside the gene matches. The CDR3 is made up of 15 amino acids. Germline CDR1 and CDR2: SGHNT and YYREEE (reference sequence). Here the CDR3 reads CASSLVSGGAETQYF. CDR3 coding DNA: TGTGCCAGCAGCTTGGTATCGGGAGGAGCAGAGACCCAGTACTTC.

Notes on this clone: Other DNA sequences in the same sample also yield this CDR3. V is TRBV6-5 and J is TRBJ1-2; maybe TRBD1 (6 bases). The CDR3 is 13 amino acids. Trimming stripped 2 bases from V and 4 bases from J, with 8 bases between. Germline V gives CDR1 MNHEY, CDR2 SVGAGI. CDR3 DNA sequence: TGTGCCAGCAGTTACGGACAGCTCTATGGCTACACCTTC. This encodes CASSYGQLYGYTF.

This chain uses TRBV15 with TRBJ2-3, with 7 bases identical to TRBD2. CDR3 length: 14 amino acids. The germline CDR1 and CDR2 sequences are LNHNV and YYDKDF (reference sequence). V lost 1 base and J lost 6; bases outside the gene matches: 4. The CDR3 nucleotides are TGTGCCACCAGCAGAGGGACTAGTCCCGATACGCAGTATTTT. It specifies CATSRGTSPDTQYF.

The chain couples TRBV6-1 to TRBJ1-1; no definite D call. Per germline, CDR1 MNHNS and CDR2 SASEGT. The CDR3 length is 12 residues. The germline V and J ends were trimmed by 7 bases and 0 bases, with 6 bases remaining between them. CDR3 sequence: CASTDMNTEAFF. In nucleotides, the CDR3 is TGTGCCAGCACCGACATGAACACTGAAGCTTTCTTT.

This sequence joins TRBV14 and TRBJ2-3; 8 nucleotides agree with TRBD2. After removal of 4 bases from V and 6 bases from J, the junction contained 3 bases not matched to a gene. The germline gives CDR1 SGHDN, CDR2 FVKESK. The CDR3 runs 13 residues. The CDR3 DNA is TGTGCCAGCAGCCTCGCGGGGGGCGATACGCAGTATTTT. It encodes CASSLAGGDTQYF.

The chain joins TRBV27 to TRBJ1-5; a possible D gene is TRBD1 (6 bases). Germline V gene lookup returns CDR1 MNHEY and CDR2 SMNVEV (reference sequence). V was clipped by 5 bases and J by 2 bases, with 10 bases between them. CDR3 length: 14 amino acids. The CDR3 region is CASSREGGNQPQHF. The CDR3 DNA sequence: TGTGCCAGCAGTCGAGAGGGGGGCAATCAGCCCCAGCATTTT.

The rearrangement links TRBV5-1 to TRBJ2-5, with 9 bases that match TRBD2. TRBJ2-7 matches the DNA end more closely, so the J call is doubtful. This CDR3 is built from 16 residues. The germline gives CDR1 SGHRS, CDR2 YFSETQ. CDR3 in DNA: TGCGCCAGCGGCTCCCCCATGGCGGGAGGGCCCGACGAGCAGTACTTC. Translated, it gives CASGSPMAGGPDEQYF.

The table lists this clone with a few counts. The chain carries TRBV5-4 and TRBJ2-2; tentatively, D is TRBD2 (6 bases). The V gene's germline CDR1 is SGHNT and CDR2 YYREEE (reference sequence). The V end was cut by 4 bases, the J end by 2 bases, with 12 bases between. The CDR3 length is 15 residues. The CDR3 region is CASSPRTNNTGELFF. The CDR3 DNA reads as TGTGCCAGCAGCCCGAGGACTAATAACACCGGGGAGCTGTTTTTT.

The V and J genes are TRBV6-7 and TRBJ1-2; D perhaps matches TRBD1 (6 bases). TRBV6-7 belongs to the ORF category, with a function that is uncertain. The CDR3 extends over 12 amino acids. The V and J ends lost 4 bases and 4 bases respectively, with 7 bases between them. The CDR3 sequence: CASSSDSYGYTF. The CDR3, as DNA: TGTGCCAGCAGTTCGGACAGCTATGGCTACACCTTC.

This sequence joins TRBV25-1 and TRBJ2-3; 14 nucleotides line up with TRBD2. The germline V gene encodes CDR1 MGHDK and CDR2 SYGVNS. This CDR3 comprises 17 residues. The V gene end was trimmed by 4 bases and the J gene end by 4 bases; junction bases not matched to a gene: 7. For the CDR3, the DNA is TGTGCCAGCAGTGCCCCTCCGGGACTAGCGGGGGCAGATACGCAGTATTTT. This sequence encodes CASSAPPGLAGADTQYF.

The CDR3 here is CASSFGAGYNQPQHF. As DNA, the CDR3 is TGCGCCAGCAGCTTTGGCGCAGGGTACAATCAGCCCCAGCATTTT. The chain has TRBV5-1 and TRBJ1-5; D may be TRBD1 (5 bases). Trimming removed 2 bases at V and 3 bases at J, with 12 bases between. This CDR3 spans 15 amino acids. In germline, CDR1 is SGHRS, CDR2 YFSETQ.

The chain's CDR3 is CASSQEIGRANSPLHF. The CDR3 DNA reads TGCGCCAGCAGCCAAGAAATCGGGCGGGCCAATTCACCCCTCCACTTT. The chain employs TRBV4-3 and TRBJ1-6, with D uncertain. Per the germline V gene, CDR1 is LGHNA and CDR2 is YSLEER. The CDR3 extends over 16 amino acids. The V end lost 0 bases, the J end lost 7 bases, and 13 bases lay between the germline ends.

Worth noting for this clone: A junction boundary mismatches the germline segment, possibly from a read error. V is TRBV7-9 and J is TRBJ2-5, with 8 bases fitting TRBD2. Germline assignment: CDR1 SEHNR and CDR2 FQNEAQ (reference sequence). The CDR3 has 12 amino acids. The chain's CDR3 is CSSRGGGETQYF. Here the CDR3 DNA reads TGTTCCAGCCGGGGGGGCGGGGAGACCCAGTACTTC.

V and J are TRBV2 and TRBJ2-3; 9 bases match TRBD2. The CDR3 consists of 16 residues. The junction had 7 bases not matched to a gene; V was cut back by 4 bases and J by 2 bases. Germline lookup yields CDR1 SNHLY and CDR2 FYNNEI. The CDR3: CASSGLAETITDTQYF. DNA for the CDR3: TGTGCCAGCAGTGGACTAGCGGAGACCATCACAGATACGCAGTATTTT.

V and J are TRBV9 and TRBJ2-3, with 8 bases matching TRBD2. The CDR3 runs 15 residues. J was trimmed by 2 bases and V by 0 bases; bases with no gene match: 2. The germline gives CDR1 SGDLS, CDR2 YYNGEE. CDR3 region: CASSVDGGATDTQYF. The CDR3 nucleotides are TGTGCCAGCAGCGTAGACGGGGGGGCCACAGATACGCAGTATTTT.

The chain joins TRBV11-2 to TRBJ2-7; maybe TRBD1 (6 bases). This CDR3 spans 13 amino acids. V gave up 6 bases and J gave up 3 bases, with 12 bases separating them. CDR1 is SGHAT and CDR2 is FQNNGV in the germline V gene. CDR3 in DNA: TGTGCCAGCAGTACGGACAGATACTACGAGCAGTACTTC. Residues: CASSTDRYYEQYF.

The chain recombines TRBV29-1 with TRBJ1-2, with D perhaps matching TRBD1 (5 bases). V was trimmed by 0 bases and J by 2 bases, leaving 10 bases between them. From germline, CDR1 is SQVTM and CDR2 ANQGSEA. The CDR3 consists of 14 residues. For the CDR3, the DNA is TGCAGCGTTGAAGAGAGACAGCTAAACTATGGCTACACCTTC. Translation gives CSVEERQLNYGYTF.

The chain combines TRBV15 with TRBJ2-1, with 13 bases identical to TRBD2. The CDR3 runs 16 residues. Germline V gene data show CDR1 as LNHNV and CDR2 as YYDKDF (reference sequence). Germline trimming cut 1 base from V and 8 bases from J; bases unmatched to any gene: 5. This CDR3 reads CATSRGRTSGGYEQFF. Here the CDR3 DNA reads TGTGCCACCAGCAGAGGTCGGACTAGCGGGGGATATGAGCAGTTCTTC.

The V gene is TRBV6-5, the J gene TRBJ2-1; D unclear. Trimming left V 0 bases short and J 8 bases short, with 8 bases between. Germline V gives CDR1 MNHEY, CDR2 SVGAGI. This CDR3 has 13 amino acids. CDR3 sequence reads: CASSYSSEDEQFF. The CDR3 region has the DNA TGTGCCAGCAGTTACTCCTCAGAGGATGAGCAGTTCTTC.